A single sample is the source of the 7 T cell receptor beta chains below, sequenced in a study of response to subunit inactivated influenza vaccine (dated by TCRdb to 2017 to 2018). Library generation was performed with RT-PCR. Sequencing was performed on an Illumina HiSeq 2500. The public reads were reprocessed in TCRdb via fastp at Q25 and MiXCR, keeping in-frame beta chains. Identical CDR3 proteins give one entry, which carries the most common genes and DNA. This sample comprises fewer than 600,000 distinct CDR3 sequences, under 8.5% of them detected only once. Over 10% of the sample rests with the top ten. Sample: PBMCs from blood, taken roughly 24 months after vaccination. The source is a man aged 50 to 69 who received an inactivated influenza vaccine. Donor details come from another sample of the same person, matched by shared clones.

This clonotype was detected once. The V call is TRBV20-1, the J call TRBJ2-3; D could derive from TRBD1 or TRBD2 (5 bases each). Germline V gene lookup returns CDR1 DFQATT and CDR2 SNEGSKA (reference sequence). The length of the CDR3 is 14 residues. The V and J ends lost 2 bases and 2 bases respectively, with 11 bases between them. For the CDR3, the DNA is TGCAGTGCTAGATTTCGGGACCTCACAGATACGCAGTATTTT. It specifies CSARFRDLTDTQYF.

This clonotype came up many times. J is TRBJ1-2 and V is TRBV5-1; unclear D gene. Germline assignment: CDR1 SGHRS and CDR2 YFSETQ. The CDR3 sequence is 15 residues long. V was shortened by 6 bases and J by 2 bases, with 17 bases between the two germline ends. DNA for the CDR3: TGCGCCAGCACCCCAAAAGGACCCCCAAACTATGGCTACACCTTC. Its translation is CASTPKGPPNYGYTF.

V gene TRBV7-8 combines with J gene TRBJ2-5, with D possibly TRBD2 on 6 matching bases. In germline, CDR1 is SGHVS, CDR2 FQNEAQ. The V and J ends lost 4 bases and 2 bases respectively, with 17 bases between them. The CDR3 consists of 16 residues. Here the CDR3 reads CASSSRLVLQQETQYF. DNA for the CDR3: TGTGCCAGCAGCTCGAGACTAGTTCTGCAGCAAGAGACCCAGTACTTC.

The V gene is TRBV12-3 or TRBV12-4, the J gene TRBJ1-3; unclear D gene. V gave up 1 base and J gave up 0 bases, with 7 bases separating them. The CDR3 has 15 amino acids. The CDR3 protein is CASSLGTISGNTIYF. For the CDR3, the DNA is TGTGCCAGCAGTTTAGGGACGATCTCTGGAAACACCATATATTTT.

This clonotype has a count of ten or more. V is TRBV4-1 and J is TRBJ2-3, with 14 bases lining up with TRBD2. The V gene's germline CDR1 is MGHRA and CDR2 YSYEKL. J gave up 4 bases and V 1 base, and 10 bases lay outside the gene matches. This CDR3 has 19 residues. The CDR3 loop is CASSQGLAGGRGFPDTQYF. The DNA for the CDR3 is TGCGCCAGCAGCCAAGGACTAGCGGGGGGGCGAGGATTCCCAGATACGCAGTATTTT.

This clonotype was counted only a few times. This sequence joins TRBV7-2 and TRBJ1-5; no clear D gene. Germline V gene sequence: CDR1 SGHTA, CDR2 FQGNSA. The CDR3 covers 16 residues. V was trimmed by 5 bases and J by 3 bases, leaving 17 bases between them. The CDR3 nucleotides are TGTGCCAGCAGCCCCTTGGCTTTGGTGTACAATCAGCCCCAGCATTTT. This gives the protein CASSPLALVYNQPQHF.

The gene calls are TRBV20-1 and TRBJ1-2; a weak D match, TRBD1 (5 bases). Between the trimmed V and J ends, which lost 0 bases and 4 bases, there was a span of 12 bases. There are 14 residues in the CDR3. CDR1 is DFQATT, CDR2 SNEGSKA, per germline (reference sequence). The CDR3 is CSARDYQGSYGYTF. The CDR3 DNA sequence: TGCAGTGCTAGAGATTACCAGGGTAGCTATGGCTACACCTTC.